A selection of T cell receptor beta chains follows, all from one sample in a study of identical twins. In TCRdb, the 5' RACE reads were re-called with MiXCR into one record per CDR3 protein. The sample records 1.5 million to 2 million distinct CDR3 sequences, about 32% being singletons. Sequenced sample: cord blood. Receptors were obtained from a newborn girl in good health. Both conserved end residues are trimmed from each CDR3. A clone size is listed for some rows: how often the clone was seen (once, few, many), or a class if it is expanded.

CDR3 protein	V gene	CDR3 length	clone size
SARPLRRELSYNEQF	TRBV20-1	15	.
ASSNAGKGNTEAF	TRBV25-1	13	few
SARKGGTRGNQPQH	TRBV20-1	14	few
ASSVGTPSSYEQY	TRBV9	13	.
ASSLRDTLNTEAF	TRBV5-1	13	.
SARQGVTEAF	TRBV20-1	10	.
ASRRGPSYEQY	TRBV2	11	few
ASSLIGAGGSYEQY	TRBV11-2	14	few
ASSLAPALAPTDTQY	TRBV11-1	15	.
ASSLGPRTNEQF	TRBV11-3	12	.
ASSSPAGDYYEQY	TRBV7-9	13	few
ASIRFGQNIQY	TRBV2	11	few
ASSYGTGTGKLF	TRBV6-6	12	.
ASSKALLGEGQVNSPLH	TRBV21-1	17	few
ATSDSRQPLNQGELF	TRBV24-1	15	few
AMDRPSEGGYT	TRBV3-1	11	.
ATSDDSYEQY	TRBV24-1	10	.
AISESWGLESYEQY	TRBV10-3	14	few
AGSLAVEQY	TRBV5-1	9	.
ASTTLFVAGGKDEQF	TRBV4-1	15	few
ASSLLLERGKRDSYVQY	TRBV7-2	17	.
ASSRRTRSATDTQY	TRBV18	14	.
ASSLTTGGYEQY	TRBV5-1	12	many
ASSLTRAGGGGYT	TRBV27	13	.
ASSHQLGGRYRNQPQH	TRBV4-1	16	few
ASSPWTGAVNTEAF	TRBV5-1	14	.
ASRIGTGVREQY	TRBV28	12	few
ASIPGLLTDTQY	TRBV7-6	12	few
ASSLTTPNEQF	TRBV28	11	few
ASSQERGLSTDTQY	TRBV14	14	few
ASSEITGATDNEQF	TRBV2	14	few
VSSQAPSGGANEQF	TRBV3-1	14	once
ASSSGRVNQPQH	TRBV13	12	many
ATSTLGLAGSSYNEQF	TRBV24-1	16	.
ASRGHGNEQF	TRBV25-1	10	many
ASSFSPHRQETQY	TRBV7-2	13	few
SATTSHPYEQY	TRBV20-1	11	.
SARGRTGRNEKLF	TRBV20-1	13	.
ASSPYNGRGYEQY	TRBV7-2	13	few
ASSHPDREYGYT	TRBV4-2	12	.
ASKGGSSPLH	TRBV27	10	few
TSSQGSGRTDTQY	TRBV4-1	13	.
ASSLGAGTNVLT	TRBV11-3	12	.
ASSLEQGGNIRY	TRBV5-1	12	.
ASRPGAGITDTQY	TRBV5-1	13	few
ASSLTGDAYGYT	TRBV5-1	12	.
ASSLADGGTEAF	TRBV5-6	12	few